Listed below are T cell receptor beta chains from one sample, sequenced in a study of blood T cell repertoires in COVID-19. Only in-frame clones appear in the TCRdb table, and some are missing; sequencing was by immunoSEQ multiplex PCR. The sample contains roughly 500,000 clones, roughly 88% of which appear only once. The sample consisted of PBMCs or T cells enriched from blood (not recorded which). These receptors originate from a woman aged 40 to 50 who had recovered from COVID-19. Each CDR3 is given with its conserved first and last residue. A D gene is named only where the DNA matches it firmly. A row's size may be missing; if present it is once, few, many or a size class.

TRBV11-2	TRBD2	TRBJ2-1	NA	CASSRTSGRAHEQFF	TGTGCCAGCAGCCGGACTAGCGGGAGGGCCCATGAGCAGTTCTTC
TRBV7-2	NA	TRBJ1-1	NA	CASSLIINTEAFF	TGTGCCAGCAGCTTAATAATTAACACTGAAGCTTTCTTT
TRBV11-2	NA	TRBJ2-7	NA	CASSLTGVSYEQYF	TGTGCCAGCAGCTTAACGGGAGTGAGTTACGAGCAGTACTTC
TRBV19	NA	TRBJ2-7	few	CASSIANGYEQYF	TGTGCCAGTAGTATCGCGAACGGCTACGAGCAGTACTTC
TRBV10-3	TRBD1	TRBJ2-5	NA	CAISESTGTGKETQYF	TGTGCCATCAGTGAGTCGACCGGGACAGGGAAAGAGACCCAGTACTTC
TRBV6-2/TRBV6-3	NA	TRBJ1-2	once	CASSYGQEANYGYTF	TGTGCCAGCAGTTACGGGCAGGAGGCTAACTATGGCTACACCTTC
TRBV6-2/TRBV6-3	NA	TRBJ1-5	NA	CASSYTVVWSPGQPQHF	TGTGCCAGCAGTTACACCGTTGTGTGGAGTCCGGGGCAGCCCCAGCATTTT
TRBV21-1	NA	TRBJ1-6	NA	CASSKDREAPLHF	TGTGCCAGCAGCAAGGACAGGGAGGCGCCCCTCCACTTT
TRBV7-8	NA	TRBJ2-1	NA	CASSPRYNEQFF	TGTGCCAGCAGCCCGAGATACAATGAGCAGTTCTTC
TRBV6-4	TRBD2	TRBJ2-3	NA	CASIVGLAGVLKRDTQYF	TGTGCCAGCATTGTGGGACTAGCGGGAGTTCTAAAGAGGGATACGCAGTATTTT
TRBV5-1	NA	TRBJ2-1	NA	CASSLEGPQDNEQFF	TGCGCCAGCAGCTTGGAGGGGCCTCAGGACAATGAGCAGTTCTTC
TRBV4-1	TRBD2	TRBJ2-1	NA	CASSQVILAGYNEQFF	TGCGCCAGCAGCCAAGTAATTCTAGCGGGATACAATGAGCAGTTCTTC
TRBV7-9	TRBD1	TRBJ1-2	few	CASSRTGEGNGYTF	TGTGCCAGCAGCCGGACAGGGGAAGGAAATGGCTACACCTTC
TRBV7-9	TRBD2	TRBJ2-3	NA	CASSFTPSGRDTQYF	TGTGCCAGCAGCTTCACTCCTAGCGGGAGAGATACGCAGTATTTT
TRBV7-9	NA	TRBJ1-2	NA	CASSLDRGAYGYTF	TGTGCCAGCAGCTTAGATCGGGGGGCCTATGGCTACACCTTC
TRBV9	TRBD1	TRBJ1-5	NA	CASGQGPDQPQHF	TGTGCCAGCGGACAGGGCCCGGATCAGCCCCAGCATTTT
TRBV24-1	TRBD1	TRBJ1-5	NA	CATADRANQPQHF	TGTGCCACCGCCGACAGGGCAAATCAGCCCCAGCATTTT